Shown below are 22 T cell receptor beta chains from a single sample sequenced in a study of blood T cell repertoires in COVID-19. The repertoire was sequenced with immunoSEQ multiplex PCR; TCRdb's copy has only in-frame clones and lacks some. The data contain a few hundred thousand clones, about 90% of them singletons. Sequencing was done on a sample of peripheral blood. The receptors were sampled from a woman aged 45-60 years with acute or convalescent COVID-19.

This clone was seen just once. The chain is built from TRBV27 and TRBJ1-4, with unresolved D. Germline loops: CDR1 MNHEY, CDR2 SMNVEV (reference sequence). The CDR3 sequence is 13 residues long. V dropped 2 bases and J dropped 3 bases, with 4 bases sitting between them. The CDR3 DNA is TGTGCCAGCAGTTTACGAGCTAATGAAAAACTGTTTTTT. Residues: CASSLRANEKLFF.

This chain links TRBV7-6 with TRBJ2-1, with 8 bases aligning to TRBD2. The CDR3 is 14 residues long. After removal of 0 bases from V and 9 bases from J, the junction contained 4 bases not matched to a gene. Germline V gives CDR1 SGHVS, CDR2 FNYEAQ. CDR3 sequence: CASSLATGGREQFF. Here the CDR3 DNA reads TGTGCCAGCAGCTTAGCGACGGGAGGGCGTGAGCAGTTCTTC.

The chain is built from TRBV6-2 or TRBV6-3 and TRBJ1-2; TRBD1 agrees at 11 bases. Germline assignment: CDR1 MNHEY and CDR2 SVGEGT. Unmatched junction bases numbered 15, after V lost 5 bases and J lost 7 bases. The CDR3 has 17 amino acids. CDR3 nucleotide sequence: TGTGCCAGCAGTCCGAATTTAGGGACAGGGGGAAGAAGTGGCTACACCTTC. Amino acids: CASSPNLGTGGRSGYTF.

The genes are TRBV7-9 and TRBJ1-5, with 7 bases aligning to TRBD1. The CDR3 runs to 14 residues. CDR1 and CDR2 from the germline V gene are SEHNR and FQNEAQ (reference sequence). Trimming took 4 bases from V and 2 from J; bases not matched to a gene: 2. In DNA form, the CDR3 reads TGTGCCAGCAGCTCTACAGGGGGCAATCAGCCCCAGCATTTT. Translation gives CASSSTGGNQPQHF.

This sequence joins TRBV7-2 and TRBJ2-5; the match to TRBD2 covers 8 bases. With V trimmed by 1 base and J by 1 base, 11 bases remained unmatched. Germline V gives CDR1 SGHTA, CDR2 FQGNSA. This CDR3 is built from 18 residues. In DNA form, the CDR3 reads TGTGCCAGCAGCTTAGATTGGGCTAGCGGGCCCCTCCAAGAGACCCAGTACTTC. Translating gives CASSLDWASGPLQETQYF.

This sequence joins TRBV9 and TRBJ1-2; no firm D call. This CDR3 contains 16 residues. The V gene lost 0 bases and the J gene lost 7 bases, with 19 bases spanning the gap. Germline lookup yields CDR1 SGDLS and CDR2 YYNGEE. The CDR3 bases are TGTGCCAGCAGCGTAGGAACGGCCCCCGGAGAGGCTGGCTACACCTTC. It yields the protein CASSVGTAPGEAGYTF.

The chain is built from TRBV11-3 and TRBJ2-5; perhaps TRBD2 as D (6 bases). V shed 0 bases and J shed 2 bases, with 13 bases lying between them. CDR1 and CDR2 (germline): SGHNT, YENEEA. This CDR3 region has 16 residues. The CDR3 bases are TGTGCCAGCAGCTTAGAGGGACTCCCCCCACAAGAGACCCAGTACTTC. Translating it yields CASSLEGLPPQETQYF.

The chain has TRBV6-2 or TRBV6-3 and TRBJ2-5, with unresolved D. Germline V gene lookup returns CDR1 MNHEY and CDR2 SVGEGT. V lost 0 bases, J lost 7 bases, and 21 bases lay in between. The CDR3 has 17 amino acids. The CDR3 protein is CASSYSSSISPGRTQYF. For the CDR3, the DNA is TGTGCCAGCAGTTACTCGAGTAGCATCTCCCCCGGTAGGACCCAGTACTTC.

This clone came up once. The rearrangement links TRBV24-1 to TRBJ2-2, with a weak D call TRBD2 (7 bases). The V and J ends lost 4 bases and 5 bases respectively, with 19 bases between them. Germline CDR1 reads KGHDR; CDR2 reads SFDVKD. CDR3 length equals 17 residues. The CDR3 DNA is TGTGCCACCAGTGACCGTAGGCGGGGGCTCGGAACCGGGGAGCTGTTTTTT. Encoded protein: CATSDRRRGLGTGELFF.

The CDR3 region has the DNA TGTGCCAGCAGCTCAGGATGGGGCGGTGAGACCCAGTACTTC. It is translated as CASSSGWGGETQYF. V and J are TRBV11-1 and TRBJ2-5; possible D gene TRBD1, 5 bases. V gave up 4 bases and J gave up 5 bases, with 14 bases separating them. The germline CDR1 and CDR2 sequences are SGHAT and FQDESV (reference sequence). CDR3 length: 14 amino acids.

This chain links TRBV12-5 with TRBJ1-6; tentative D call: TRBD1 (6 bases). The V end lost 1 base, the J end lost 5 bases, and 9 bases lay between the germline ends. From germline, CDR1 is LGHNT and CDR2 FRNRAP. This CDR3 spans 15 amino acids. The CDR3 nucleotides read TGTGCTAGTGGTTTGGAGGGGGTGAATAATTCACCCCTCCACTTT. As protein: CASGLEGVNNSPLHF.

The chain is built from TRBV27 and TRBJ1-3, with TRBD1 identical over 7 bases. CDR1 MNHEY and CDR2 SMNVEV come from the germline V gene (reference sequence). V trimming: 3 bases; J trimming: 5 bases; junction bases outside the gene matches: 7. The CDR3 runs to 15 residues. CDR3 sequence (DNA): TGTGCCAGCAGTTTGACAGGGAATGAGAGAAACACCATATATTTT. This translates into CASSLTGNERNTIYF.

The chain couples TRBV5-4 to TRBJ2-5; 16 nucleotides agree with TRBD2. Germline V gives CDR1 SGHNT, CDR2 YYREEE (reference sequence). The CDR3 is 19 amino acids. The V segment lost 0 bases and the J segment 4 bases; nucleotides outside the gene matches: 9. Here the CDR3 DNA reads TGTGCCAGCAGCTTGGCAATGGGGACTAGCGGGGGGGCAGGAGAGACCCAGTACTTC. Amino acids: CASSLAMGTSGGAGETQYF.

The genes are TRBV13 and TRBJ2-1; 9 nucleotides align to TRBD2. Unmatched junction bases numbered 16, after V lost 5 bases and J lost 8 bases. This CDR3 is built from 17 residues. CDR1 is PRHDT, CDR2 FYEKMQ, per germline (reference sequence). CDR3 sequence (DNA): TGTGCCAGCAGCCCGCGGGGGGCAGCGGGAGGCATGTATGAGCAGTTCTTC. The encoded protein is CASSPRGAAGGMYEQFF.

The rearrangement links TRBV25-1 to TRBJ1-2; 7 bases are a match to TRBD1. The CDR3 length is 13 residues. Unmatched junction bases numbered 7, after V lost 6 bases and J lost 6 bases. Germline V gene sequence: CDR1 MGHDK, CDR2 SYGVNS. Here the CDR3 DNA reads TGTGCCAGCAGATTCAGGGGGTCGGATGGCTACACCTTC. Its translation: CASRFRGSDGYTF.

The rearrangement joins TRBV9 to TRBJ2-3; 8 bases fit TRBD2. J gave up 5 bases and V 3 bases, and 11 bases lay outside the gene matches. The V gene's germline CDR1 is SGDLS and CDR2 YYNGEE. This CDR3 comprises 16 residues. As DNA, the CDR3 is TGTGCCAGCAGCGATCCTCCGGGGGGGCAAGGAGATACGCAGTATTTT. Protein product: CASSDPPGGQGDTQYF.

The CDR3, as DNA: TGTGCCAGCAGCTTAATAGGATCGGGGACAGGGTTAATATATGGCTACACCTTC. This translates into CASSLIGSGTGLIYGYTF. J is TRBJ1-2 and V is TRBV5-6, with TRBD1 matching 9 bases. Germline values: CDR1 SGHDT, CDR2 YYEEEE. The V and J ends lost 2 bases and 5 bases, in that order; junction bases with no gene match: 16. This CDR3 has 18 residues.

This sequence joins TRBV27 and TRBJ1-1, with D perhaps matching TRBD1 (5 bases). The V gene lost 7 bases and the J gene lost 4 bases, with 19 bases spanning the gap. Germline V gene sequence: CDR1 MNHEY, CDR2 SMNVEV (reference sequence). The CDR3 extends over 15 amino acids. The CDR3 spells CASIDTSSGGTEAFF. The CDR3 bases are TGTGCCAGCATCGATACCTCCTCGGGGGGCACTGAAGCTTTCTTT.

The chain uses TRBV9 and TRBJ2-3; 10 bases line up with TRBD2. CDR1 is SGDLS, CDR2 YYNGEE, per germline. CDR3 size: 14 residues. V dropped 4 bases and J dropped 5; count of bases not matched to a gene: 4. The CDR3 is CASSITSGKDTQYF. In DNA form, the CDR3 reads TGTGCCAGCAGCATTACTAGCGGGAAAGATACGCAGTATTTT.

This chain's CDR3 is CASSPGTGPNEKLFF. The CDR3, as DNA: TGTGCCAGCAGCCCGGGGACAGGGCCTAATGAAAAACTGTTTTTT. The chain has TRBV3-1 (or the pseudogene TRBV3-2) and TRBJ1-4; 9 bases fit TRBD1. Looked up from germline, CDR1 is LGHDT and CDR2 is YNNKEL (reference sequence). The CDR3 runs 15 residues. J was trimmed by 3 bases and V by 4 bases; bases with no gene match: 3.

The chain uses TRBV6-5 and TRBJ1-1; D is uncertain. The V end was cut by 6 bases, the J end by 1 base, with 9 bases between. CDR1 MNHEY and CDR2 SVGAGI come from the germline V gene. The CDR3 totals 13 residues. CDR3 region: CASRHTGNTEAFF. CDR3 in DNA: TGTGCCAGCAGACACACGGGGAACACTGAAGCTTTCTTT.

A few counts support this clone. The CDR3 DNA is TGTGCCAGCAGCCCCGGGACTAGCGGGTTCTTC. Translation: CASSPGTSGFF. The gene calls are TRBV3-1 (or the pseudogene TRBV3-2) and TRBJ2-1, with 11 nucleotides matching TRBD2. Germline V CDR1 and CDR2: LGHDT, YNNKEL (reference sequence). The trim removed 4 bases at V and 15 bases at J, leaving 2 bases unmatched. This CDR3 has 11 residues.